Each of the 23 T cell receptor beta chains below was sequenced from the same sample in a study of blood T cell repertoires in COVID-19. Some clones are missing from TCRdb's copy, which holds only in-frame ones; the method was immunoSEQ multiplex PCR. The data contain about 180,000 clones, approximately 84% of them singletons. The sequencing sample was made of peripheral blood. Receptors were obtained from a human donor in a cohort sampled during active COVID-19.

This clone was seen once. J is TRBJ2-7 and V is TRBV6-6; TRBD1 matches 7 bases. Looked up from germline, CDR1 is MNHNY and CDR2 is SVGAGI (reference sequence). V dropped 6 bases and J dropped 7; count of bases not matched to a gene: 6. The CDR3 contains 12 residues. Here the CDR3 reads CASREPQGEQYF. The DNA for the CDR3 is TGTGCCAGCAGGGAACCACAGGGGGAGCAGTACTTC.

This clone was recorded a few times. The chain joins TRBV6-6 to TRBJ1-3; D gene ambiguous. Germline CDR1 and CDR2: MNHNY and SVGAGI (reference sequence). Trimming shortened V by 2 bases and J by 0 bases, and 2 bases separated the two germline ends. The CDR3 is made up of 13 amino acids. The DNA of the CDR3 is TGTGCCAGCAGTTACCTCTCTGGAAACACCATATATTTT. Amino acids: CASSYLSGNTIYF.

The J gene is TRBJ2-2, the V gene TRBV7-3; D might be TRBD1 (5 bases). V lost 3 bases and J 7 bases, leaving 12 bases between the germline ends. CDR3 length: 14 amino acids. Germline V gene data show CDR1 as SGHTA and CDR2 as FQGTGA. CDR3 sequence (DNA): TGTGCCAGCAGCTTTTTAGGGGATGGCGGGGAGCTGTTTTTT. This gives the protein CASSFLGDGGELFF.

The chain links TRBV5-1 to TRBJ1-1; no clear D. Germline lookup yields CDR1 SGHRS and CDR2 YFSETQ. Trimming cost V 0 bases and J 10 bases, with 16 bases left between them. The CDR3 contains 14 residues. The CDR3 sequence is CASSLGASGLGAFF. The CDR3 DNA reads TGCGCCAGCAGCTTGGGGGCGTCGGGGTTGGGAGCTTTCTTT.

The table lists this clone with a count of one. The V and J genes are TRBV19 and TRBJ1-6; 7 bases map to TRBD1. The CDR3 has 14 residues. Germline CDR1 LNHDA, CDR2 SQIVND (reference sequence). Losses at the gene ends were 7 bases for V and 10 bases for J; bases not matched to a gene: 10. In DNA form, the CDR3 reads TGTGCCAGTAAGGGGGCAGGGCAGAAATCACCCCTCCACTTT. Translating it yields CASKGAGQKSPLHF.

V is TRBV5-5 and J is TRBJ1-1; the D is unclear. Trimming took 3 bases from V and 4 from J, leaving 7 bases between them. The CDR3 length is 12 residues. CDR1 and CDR2 from the germline V gene are SGHKS and YYEKEE (reference sequence). CDR3 sequence reads: CASSSPGTEAFF. The DNA for the CDR3 is TGTGCCAGCAGCTCTCCCGGCACTGAAGCTTTCTTT.

The rearrangement joins TRBV19 to TRBJ2-3; 15 bases line up with TRBD2. CDR1 LNHDA and CDR2 SQIVND come from the germline V gene (reference sequence). V lost 6 bases to trimming and J lost 4 bases; unmatched junction nucleotides: 2. The CDR3 has 15 residues. CDR3 bases: TGTGCCAGTAGGGGACTAGCGGGGGGCGCAGATACGCAGTATTTT. Translated, it gives CASRGLAGGADTQYF. Together with reference TRBV19 and TRBJ2-3, the CDR3 gives the full variable domain: DGGITQSPKYLFRKEGQNVTLSCEQNLNHDAMYWYRQDPGQGLRLIYYSQIVNDFQKGDIAEGYSVSREKKESFPLTVTSAQKNPTAFYLCASRGLAGGADTQYFGPGTRLTVL.

The CDR3 region is CASSSNSPLHF. CDR3 in DNA: TGTGCCAGCAGTAGCAATTCACCCCTCCACTTT. J is TRBJ1-6 and V is TRBV6-6, with no clear D. The CDR3 totals 11 residues. V was shortened by 5 bases and J by 7 bases, with 3 bases between the two germline ends. In germline, CDR1 is MNHNY, CDR2 SVGAGI (reference sequence).

J is TRBJ2-7 and V is TRBV14, with D possibly TRBD2 on 5 matching bases. Germline V lookup: CDR1 SGHDN, CDR2 FVKESK. V lost 0 bases and J 5 bases, leaving 14 bases between the germline ends. The CDR3 length is 15 residues. The CDR3 DNA sequence: TGTGCCAGCAGCCAAGATCGTCTAGCAAGGGACGAGCAGTACTTC. Protein sequence: CASSQDRLARDEQYF.

The chain uses TRBV29-1 and TRBJ1-1; a possible D gene is TRBD1 (5 bases). Trimming cost V 6 bases and J 6 bases, with 14 bases left between them. The CDR3 is 12 residues long. From germline, CDR1 is SQVTM and CDR2 ANQGSEA. The CDR3 region is CSVERGFAEAFF. DNA for the CDR3: TGCAGCGTGGAAAGGGGATTCGCTGAAGCTTTCTTT.

The chain is built from TRBV15 and TRBJ2-3, with 11 bases fitting TRBD2. In germline, CDR1 is LNHNV, CDR2 YYDKDF (reference sequence). This CDR3 is 16 amino acids long. Trimming took 1 base from V and 5 from J; bases not matched to a gene: 5. Here the CDR3 reads CATSRVAGGLGDTQYF. DNA for the CDR3: TGTGCCACCAGCAGAGTAGCGGGGGGGCTGGGAGATACGCAGTATTTT.

In DNA, the CDR3 is TGTGCCACCAGTAGGGGTTGGGGACAGCCCCAGCATTTT. Translation gives CATSRGWGQPQHF. The V and J genes are TRBV24-1 and TRBJ1-5; D might be TRBD1 (5 bases). The CDR3 covers 13 residues. The germline V gene has CDR1 KGHDR and CDR2 SFDVKD. The germline V and J ends were trimmed by 6 bases and 7 bases, with 12 bases remaining between them.

This chain uses TRBV5-1 with TRBJ2-1, with unresolved D. Germline V lookup: CDR1 SGHRS, CDR2 YFSETQ. The CDR3 is 13 residues long. Trimming removed 4 bases at V and 5 bases at J, with 10 bases between. DNA of the CDR3: TGCGCCAGCAGCCCAGACTGGAACAATGAGCAGTTCTTC. This encodes CASSPDWNNEQFF.

This sequence joins TRBV18 and TRBJ2-7; 9 positions agree with TRBD2. The CDR3 covers 18 residues. V gave up 2 bases and J gave up 3 bases; unmatched junction bases: 14. Germline V gene sequence: CDR1 KGHSH, CDR2 LQKENI. CDR3 region: CASSPAWESGGLNYEQYF. The CDR3 coding sequence is TGTGCCAGCTCACCAGCTTGGGAAAGCGGGGGGCTAAACTACGAGCAGTACTTC.

The chain combines TRBV6-5 with TRBJ2-7; TRBD2 agrees at 15 bases. Trimming removed 7 bases from V and 4 bases from J; junction bases left unmatched: 2. Germline V gene sequence: CDR1 MNHEY, CDR2 SVGAGI. The length of the CDR3 is 14 residues. The CDR3 protein is CASIGTSGGYEQYF. The CDR3 nucleotides read TGTGCCAGCATAGGGACTAGCGGGGGGTACGAGCAGTACTTC.

The V and J genes are TRBV11-3 and TRBJ1-1; 11 bases align to TRBD1. Losses at the gene ends were 3 bases for V and 4 bases for J; bases not matched to a gene: 1. The length of the CDR3 is 14 residues. Per germline, CDR1 SGHNT and CDR2 YENEEA. The CDR3 DNA is TGTGCCAGCAGCTTTGGACAGGGGGCCACTGAAGCTTTCTTT. Translating gives CASSFGQGATEAFF.

About this clone: Germline and junction disagree at one end, which may indicate a read error. The chain has TRBV6-5 and TRBJ1-4; the match to TRBD1 covers 8 bases. The CDR3 length is 12 residues. Germline CDR1 reads MNHEY; CDR2 reads SVGAGI. The CDR3 region is CASRLHLTGAHF. In DNA, the CDR3 is TGTGCCAGCAGACTCCACTTGACAGGGGCGCACTTT.

V gene TRBV19 combines with J gene TRBJ1-5, with D maybe TRBD1 (6 bases). The ends were cut back, 4 bases at V and 0 bases at J, with 16 bases in the middle. The CDR3 contains 17 residues. Germline lookup yields CDR1 LNHDA and CDR2 SQIVND (reference sequence). CDR3 protein: CASSSEQGLYSNQPQHF. The DNA of the CDR3 is TGTGCCAGTAGTAGTGAACAGGGCCTATATAGCAATCAGCCCCAGCATTTT.

V gene TRBV19 combines with J gene TRBJ1-1; 7 bases fit TRBD1. The germline CDR1 and CDR2 sequences are LNHDA and SQIVND (reference sequence). The CDR3 spans 11 residues. CDR3 bases: TGTGCGACAGGGACGAACACTGAAGCTTTCTTT. The encoded protein is CATGTNTEAFF.

This clone was seen once. The rearrangement uses TRBV4-1 and TRBJ2-6, with TRBD1 as a possible D gene (5 bases). This CDR3 comprises 20 residues. Trimming removed 0 bases from V and 4 bases from J, with 22 bases in between. The V gene's germline CDR1 is MGHRA and CDR2 YSYEKL. For the CDR3, the DNA is TGCGCCAGCAGCCAAGAAAAGGGCGACAGTGGGCTGGGGGGGGCCAACGTCCTGACTTTC. Translating it yields CASSQEKGDSGLGGANVLTF.

The chain links TRBV6-5 to TRBJ1-3, with no clear D. The ends were cut back, 0 bases at V and 4 bases at J, with 7 bases in the middle. CDR1 and CDR2 (germline): MNHEY, SVGAGI. This CDR3 spans 14 amino acids. The CDR3 reads CASSYSRGGNTIYF. CDR3 DNA sequence: TGTGCCAGCAGTTACTCAAGAGGGGGAAACACCATATATTTT.

The chain couples TRBV28 to TRBJ1-1, with D uncertain. Trimming stripped 3 bases from V and 2 bases from J, with 10 bases between. Germline CDR1 is MDHEN and CDR2 is SYDVKM. The CDR3 extends over 14 amino acids. DNA of the CDR3: TGTGCCAGCAGTTTGCACAACACCAACACTGAAGCTTTCTTT. Protein sequence: CASSLHNTNTEAFF. The full variable domain, with the rest looked up from reference TRBV28 and TRBJ1-1, is DVKVTQSSRYLVKRTGEKVFLECVQDMDHENMFWYRQDPGLGLRLIYFSYDVKMKEKGDIPEGYSVSREKKERFSLILESASTNQTSMYLCASSLHNTNTEAFFGQGTRLTVV.

The rearrangement uses TRBV7-9 and TRBJ2-6; 10 bases agree with TRBD1. The junction had 12 bases not matched to a gene; V was cut back by 5 bases and J by 2 bases. Germline lookup yields CDR1 SEHNR and CDR2 FQNEAQ (reference sequence). The CDR3 length is 19 residues. The CDR3 sequence: CASSPRYRDRGAGANVLTF. As DNA, the CDR3 is TGTGCCAGCAGCCCACGCTACCGGGACAGGGGTGCTGGGGCCAACGTCCTGACTTTC.